This T cell receptor beta chain was sequenced for a study of shared clonotypes between healthy human individuals. Study in general: The plates for each donor numbered three CD4 naive, three CD4 memory, two CD8 naive and one CD8 memory. Overall study results and limits: Generation probability values for non-shared clonotypes were lower than those for clonotypes shared by all four donors.

Terminally differentiated effector memory CD45RA+ cells were left out of the naive CD8 fraction, which was CD45RO-negative and positively selected for CCR7. Donors, without exception, were Caucasian adults residing in Nashville, Tennessee. It was at deep level that the assay was run. Using immunoSEQ multiplex PCR, the repertoire was profiled, and TCRdb retains in-frame clones only, with some absent. This table holds around 2.1 million clones, around 93% found once. On this clone itself: Its antigen is still unknown.

The V gene end was trimmed by 3 bases and the J gene end by 3 bases; junction bases not matched to a gene: 4. CDR1 and CDR2 from the germline V gene are MDHEN and SYDVKM. There are 15 residues in the CDR3. The chain uses TRBV28 and TRBJ2-7; 11 bases align to TRBD2. The sequence derives from a man in his late teens or twenties in good health. Some clones in this sample may be carry-over from other donors' samples. Sequenced input: naive CD8+ T cells from PBMCs. DNA of the CDR3: TGTGCCAGCAGTTTTTTGACTAGCGGGAACTACGAGCAGTACTTC. Its protein is CASSFLTSGNYEQYF.